Presented here are 29 T cell receptor beta chains from one specimen sequenced in a study of CD8+CD57+ T cells in acquired aplastic anemia. Individuals selected for sequencing had exhibited CD8+CD57+ cell expansion on flow cytometry. The template used for profiling TCR beta VDJ and CDR3 was genomic DNA. TCRdb re-analysed the reads in MiXCR, keeping a single row per CDR3 protein. The sample comprises 200,000 or so distinct CDR3 sequences, just under 50% of which are singletons, and about 9.7% rests with the top ten. What was sequenced was sorted CD4+, CD8+, or CD8+CD57+ T cells (not recorded which) from PBMCs. These receptors all come from a human donor with aplastic anemia.

This clonotype was counted at least ten times. The rearrangement links TRBV4-1 to TRBJ2-6; a weak D match, TRBD2 (7 bases). Trimming stripped 2 bases from V and 2 bases from J, with 13 bases between. The CDR3 totals 17 residues. The germline gives CDR1 MGHRA, CDR2 YSYEKL. Here the CDR3 DNA reads TGCGCCAGCAGCCAAACGGGGGGCGACCCTGGGGCCAACGTCCTGACTTTC. Translating it yields CASSQTGGDPGANVLTF.

About this clonotype: A much larger clonotype is one base distant, so this may be a read error. This chain connects TRBV28 to TRBJ1-2; the D is unclear. This CDR3 has 12 amino acids. The germline V gene encodes CDR1 MDHEN and CDR2 SYDVKM. Trimming left V 5 bases short and J 8 bases short, with 12 bases between. The CDR3 coding sequence is TGTGCCAGCAGTGATGCAGGATGCGGCTACACCTTC. Translating gives CASSDAGCGYTF.

This clonotype was detected only a few times. V gene TRBV30 combines with J gene TRBJ2-3; TRBD2 agrees at 8 bases. Trimming removed 0 bases from V and 4 bases from J; junction bases left unmatched: 6. This CDR3 is built from 15 residues. In germline, CDR1 is GTSNPN, CDR2 SVGIG (reference sequence). DNA for the CDR3: TGTGCCTGGAGTGTACAAGGGCGGGGGGCAGATACGCAGTATTTT. Translation gives CAWSVQGRGADTQYF. The variable domain in full, with the rest retrieved from reference TRBV30 and TRBJ2-3, is SQTIHQWPATLVQPVGSPLSLECTVEGTSNPNLYWYRQAAGRGLQLLFYSVGIGQISSEVPQNLSASRPQDRQFILSSKKLLLSDSGFYLCAWSVQGRGADTQYFGPGTRLTVL.

The rearrangement uses TRBV25-1 and TRBJ2-1; D gene ambiguous. Trimming took off 4 bases at V and 0 bases at J, with 16 bases between the two ends. This CDR3 has 17 amino acids. The germline gives CDR1 MGHDK, CDR2 SYGVNS. The DNA of the CDR3 is TGTGCCAGCAGTGGACCCCTTGACTCGAGCTCCTACAATGAGCAGTTCTTC. Its translation is CASSGPLDSSSYNEQFF.

This chain connects TRBV5-4 to TRBJ1-3, with 8 bases aligning to TRBD1. Germline V gene sequence: CDR1 SGHNT, CDR2 YYREEE (reference sequence). The CDR3 sequence is 17 residues long. The trim removed 2 bases at V and 6 bases at J, leaving 13 bases unmatched. CDR3 nucleotides: TGTGCCAGCAGCTTCAGGGACAGGAGAAACTATTTAAACACCATATATTTT. It specifies CASSFRDRRNYLNTIYF.

This rearrangement joins TRBV9 to TRBJ1-6, with D unresolved. From germline, CDR1 is SGDLS and CDR2 YYNGEE. V was shortened by 2 bases and J by 12 bases, with 24 bases between the two germline ends. This CDR3 comprises 17 residues. The CDR3 coding sequence is TGTGCCAGCAGCGTCGCGGCGGCCCCAACTCAAAAGGGACCCCTCCACTTT. It yields the protein CASSVAAAPTQKGPLHF.

This clonotype occurred many times. The chain combines TRBV5-8 with TRBJ2-7; 10 bases align to TRBD2. Germline CDR1 and CDR2: SGHTS and YDEGEE. This CDR3 is 15 amino acids long. J lost 6 bases, V lost 0 bases, and 6 bases had no gene match. The CDR3 DNA reads as TGTGCCAGCAGCTTGGTCAAGCGGGAGGGCCGCGAGCAGTACTTC. This codes for CASSLVKREGREQYF. The whole variable domain, filled in from reference TRBV5-8 and TRBJ2-7, reads EAGVTQSPTHLIKTRGQQATLRCSPISGHTSVYWYQQALGLGLQFLLWYDEGEERNRGNFPPRFSGRQFPNYSSELNVNALELEDSALYLCASSLVKREGREQYFGPGTRLTVT.

This clonotype was detected only a few times. A read error may produce the germline difference seen at one junction end. The chain carries TRBV24-1 and TRBJ2-1; TRBD1 or TRBD2 may be the D gene (6 bases each). There are 17 residues in the CDR3. The germline CDR1 and CDR2 sequences are KGHDR and SFDVKD. The chain's CDR3 is CASSFPRNREAYNEQLF. The CDR3 DNA reads as TGTGCCAGCAGCTTCCCCAGGAACAGGGAGGCCTACAATGAGCAGCTCTTC.

The chain combines TRBV20-1 with TRBJ1-5, with 8 bases identical to TRBD1. V trimming: 3 bases; J trimming: 3 bases; junction bases outside the gene matches: 7. In germline, CDR1 is DFQATT, CDR2 SNEGSKA (reference sequence). This CDR3 comprises 15 residues. The CDR3 sequence is CSASSGTGINQPQHF. The DNA of the CDR3 is TGCAGTGCTAGCTCCGGGACAGGAATCAATCAGCCCCAGCATTTT.

The V and J genes are TRBV7-9 and TRBJ2-7; D gene unclear. V was cut by 2 bases and J by 2 bases, with 7 bases left in between. The CDR3 is 13 residues long. CDR1 and CDR2 from the germline V gene are SEHNR and FQNEAQ (reference sequence). CDR3 loop: CASSLRDAYEQYF. CDR3 in DNA: TGTGCCAGCAGCTTAAGGGATGCCTACGAGCAGTACTTC.

This clonotype was detected a few times. This chain joins TRBV6-2 or TRBV6-3 and TRBJ1-2, with 9 bases identical to TRBD1. This CDR3 contains 12 residues. Germline V lookup: CDR1 MNHEY, CDR2 SVGEGT. Losses at the gene ends were 6 bases for V and 12 bases for J; bases not matched to a gene: 8. CDR3 sequence (DNA): TGTGCCAGCAGCCGTCCCGGGACAGGGAACACCTTC. Amino acid sequence: CASSRPGTGNTF.

This clonotype has ten or more counts. This chain uses TRBV5-1 with TRBJ2-2; perhaps TRBD2 as D (6 bases). Trimming took off 3 bases at V and 4 bases at J, with 10 bases between the two ends. Germline V gene sequence: CDR1 SGHRS, CDR2 YFSETQ. The CDR3 is made up of 14 amino acids. The CDR3 DNA reads TGCGCCAGCAGCTGGACGCGGGGCACCGGGGAGCTGTTTTTT. This gives the protein CASSWTRGTGELFF.

This clonotype was observed a few times. This could be a read error, since a much larger clone is one nucleotide away. The V gene is TRBV12-3 or TRBV12-4, the J gene TRBJ1-2; D is undetermined. There are 13 residues in the CDR3. CDR3 DNA: TGTGTCAGCAGTCCCGACCGAAACTATGGCTACACCTTC. This sequence encodes CVSSPDRNYGYTF.

The chain joins TRBV7-8 to TRBJ1-1; D not certain. The CDR3 extends over 13 amino acids. The germline gives CDR1 SGHVS, CDR2 FQNEAQ. Trimming took off 5 bases at V and 1 base at J, with 8 bases between the two ends. CDR3 amino acids: CASSPTGNTEAFF. DNA for the CDR3: TGTGCCAGCAGCCCGACGGGGAACACTGAAGCTTTCTTT.

This clonotype was observed many times. The chain couples TRBV9 to TRBJ2-7, with unresolved D. This CDR3 is built from 13 residues. Trimming removed 4 bases from V and 3 bases from J, with 11 bases in between. Germline V gene data show CDR1 as SGDLS and CDR2 as YYNGEE. The CDR3 DNA is TGTGCCAGCAGCTCCGATTCTAGCTACGAGCAGTACTTC. This encodes CASSSDSSYEQYF.

V and J are TRBV7-3 and TRBJ1-1; 8 positions agree with TRBD1. After removal of 5 bases from V and 10 bases from J, the junction contained 6 bases not matched to a gene. CDR3 length: 12 amino acids. Germline V CDR1 and CDR2: SGHTA, FQGTGA. The CDR3 coding sequence is TGTGCCAGCAGCCTTTACGGGACAGGAGCTTTCTTT. This sequence encodes CASSLYGTGAFF.

This clonotype was seen more than once but under ten times. V is TRBV2 and J is TRBJ2-1, with 11 positions matching TRBD2. Looked up from germline, CDR1 is SNHLY and CDR2 is FYNNEI. This CDR3 is built from 16 residues. Trimming removed 4 bases from V and 10 bases from J; junction bases left unmatched: 12. CDR3 bases: TGTGCCAGCAGTGTGATGGTAGCGGGGGGGCCGGGCGAGCAGTTCTTC. This codes for CASSVMVAGGPGEQFF.

The table lists this clonotype with many counts. The rearrangement joins TRBV19 to TRBJ2-7; D remains ambiguous. The germline V and J ends were trimmed by 6 bases and 2 bases, with 8 bases remaining between them. The CDR3 loop spans 12 amino acids. Germline V gene lookup returns CDR1 LNHDA and CDR2 SQIVND (reference sequence). CDR3 DNA sequence: TGTGCCAGTAGGGACGGACCCTACGAGCAGTACTTC. Its protein product is CASRDGPYEQYF.

This clonotype was observed at least ten times. The CDR3 coding sequence is TGTGCCAGTAGTACCAGGACTAGCGGGGGGGGCAATGAGCAGTTCTTC. Translating gives CASSTRTSGGGNEQFF. The chain couples TRBV19 to TRBJ2-1; 15 bases align to TRBD2. V lost 4 bases to trimming and J lost 6 bases; unmatched junction nucleotides: 4. The CDR3 consists of 16 residues. Germline CDR1 is LNHDA and CDR2 is SQIVND (reference sequence).

At least ten counts were recorded for this clonotype. The V call is TRBV19, the J call TRBJ2-2; D is perhaps TRBD1 (6 bases). The CDR3 has 15 amino acids. The V gene's germline CDR1 is LNHDA and CDR2 SQIVND (reference sequence). Trimming left V 1 base short and J 8 bases short, with 14 bases between. CDR3 region: CASSIVGHERGELFF. The CDR3 DNA sequence: TGTGCCAGTAGTATAGTGGGACATGAGAGGGGGGAGCTGTTTTTT.

The chain employs TRBV19 and TRBJ2-7, with a tentative D call TRBD2 (5 bases). Trimming removed 5 bases at V and 2 bases at J, with 13 bases between. This CDR3 is 14 amino acids long. Germline CDR1 reads LNHDA; CDR2 reads SQIVND (reference sequence). The CDR3: CASSRSGNPYEQYF. The DNA for the CDR3 is TGTGCCAGTAGTCGGTCCGGGAACCCCTACGAGCAGTACTTC.

V and J are TRBV19 and TRBJ1-1; D ambiguous. This CDR3 comprises 13 residues. Between the trimmed V and J ends, which lost 4 bases and 4 bases, there was a span of 10 bases. Germline lookup yields CDR1 LNHDA and CDR2 SQIVND (reference sequence). The CDR3 loop is CASSTPEGTEAFF. CDR3 nucleotides: TGTGCCAGTAGTACCCCGGAGGGCACTGAAGCTTTCTTT.

There are a few counts of this clonotype. The chain's CDR3 is CATSDPRRENDIETQYF. CDR3 DNA: TGTGCCACCAGTGATCCCCGTAGGGAAAACGATATTGAGACCCAGTACTTC. This chain connects TRBV24-1 to TRBJ2-5; the D is unclear. The V end was cut by 3 bases, the J end by 5 bases, with 21 bases between. The CDR3 length is 17 residues. The V gene's germline CDR1 is KGHDR and CDR2 SFDVKD.

The chain combines TRBV9 with TRBJ2-7; unclear D gene. This CDR3 has 14 amino acids. Germline V CDR1 and CDR2: SGDLS, YYNGEE. V shed 4 bases and J shed 3 bases, with 14 bases lying between them. The chain's CDR3 is CASSPVMESYEQYF. CDR3 DNA: TGTGCCAGCAGCCCTGTTATGGAGAGCTACGAGCAGTACTTC. Based on the CDR3 plus reference TRBV9 and TRBJ2-7, the full variable domain is DSGVTQTPKHLITATGQRVTLRCSPRSGDLSVYWYQQSLDQGLQFLIQYYNGEERAKGNILERFSAQQFPDLHSELNLSSLELGDSALYFCASSPVMESYEQYFGPGTRLTVT.

This clonotype was picked up many times. This chain joins TRBV24-1 and TRBJ2-1, with 8 nucleotides matching TRBD1. V lost 2 bases and J lost 4; bases outside the gene matches: 12. CDR1 and CDR2 from the germline V gene are KGHDR and SFDVKD. The CDR3 is 18 residues long. The CDR3 DNA follows: TGTGCCACCAGTGATTCCAGTAACAGGGGGATCTTGTACAATGAGCAGTTCTTC. Encoded protein: CATSDSSNRGILYNEQFF.

In its sample, this clonotype was seen many times. CDR3 sequence (DNA): TGTGCCAGCAAATCCCGCGGGGGTTGGGGTTCCTATAATTCACCCCTCCACTTT. As protein: CASKSRGGWGSYNSPLHF. The chain couples TRBV6-1 to TRBJ1-6; D possibly corresponds to TRBD1 (5 bases). Germline-derived CDR1 and CDR2 are MNHNS and SASEGT. This CDR3 contains 18 residues. V gave up 7 bases and J gave up 1 base, with 20 bases separating them.

This clonotype appeared many times. The chain is built from TRBV5-1 and TRBJ1-3; D unclear. V lost 6 bases to trimming and J lost 3 bases, with 10 bases between them. This CDR3 region has 13 residues. Germline loops: CDR1 SGHRS, CDR2 YFSETQ. The CDR3 sequence: CASTRVSGNTIYF. The CDR3 DNA is TGCGCCAGCACAAGGGTAAGTGGAAACACCATATATTTT.

The rearrangement uses TRBV9 and TRBJ1-1, with D possibly matching TRBD1 (6 bases). The V end was cut by 4 bases, the J end by 11 bases, with 15 bases between. CDR3 length: 12 residues. Germline CDR1 is SGDLS and CDR2 is YYNGEE. The CDR3 sequence: CASSPRPGDAFF. CDR3 DNA: TGTGCCAGCAGCCCACGACCAGGGGATGCTTTCTTT.

The CDR3 sequence is CASSESVAGTNYEQYF. In DNA, the CDR3 is TGTGCCAGCAGTGAATCGGTCGCCGGGACGAACTACGAGCAGTACTTC. J is TRBJ2-7 and V is TRBV25-1; D possibly matches TRBD1 or TRBD2 (5 bases each). The CDR3 extends over 16 amino acids. Germline V lookup: CDR1 MGHDK, CDR2 SYGVNS. Trimming shortened V by 1 base and J by 3 bases, and 16 bases separated the two germline ends.